This entry lists 26 T cell receptor beta chains sequenced from one sample in a study of blood T cell repertoires in COVID-19. Measured with immunoSEQ multiplex PCR; TCRdb has only the in-frame clones, and not every one. Seen here are about 150,000 clones, about four fifths observed once, and the top ten hold about 2%. The sample taken for sequencing was peripheral blood. Receptors originate from a man aged 65 to 79 with acute or convalescent COVID-19.

This chain joins TRBV19 and TRBJ2-2; D possibly corresponds to TRBD1 (5 bases). This CDR3 is 15 amino acids long. Trimming left V 4 bases short and J 0 bases short, with 9 bases between. In germline, CDR1 is LNHDA, CDR2 SQIVND (reference sequence). CDR3 in amino acids: CASSTRQSNTGELFF. For the CDR3, the DNA is TGTGCCAGTAGTACACGACAGTCGAACACCGGGGAGCTGTTTTTT.

The gene calls are TRBV25-1 and TRBJ2-2, with D perhaps TRBD2 (6 bases). The length of the CDR3 is 16 residues. CDR1 MGHDK and CDR2 SYGVNS come from the germline V gene. The V end lost 5 bases, the J end lost 4 bases, and 17 bases lay between the germline ends. For the CDR3, the DNA is TGTGCCAGCAGTAATGTCGGGGCCGGGAGCACCGGGGAGCTGTTTTTT. Its protein product is CASSNVGAGSTGELFF.

V usage is TRBV7-3 and J usage is TRBJ1-3; maybe TRBD1 (5 bases). V gave up 0 bases and J gave up 2 bases, with 5 bases separating them. This CDR3 contains 14 residues. The germline CDR1 and CDR2 sequences are SGHTA and FQGTGA. CDR3 residues: CASSLTGAGNTIYF. CDR3 bases: TGTGCCAGCAGCTTAACAGGGGCTGGAAACACCATATATTTT. The whole variable domain, remainder taken from reference TRBV7-3 and TRBJ1-3, is GAGVSQTPSNKVTEKGKYVELRCDPISGHTALYWYRQSLGQGPEFLIYFQGTGAADDSGLPNDRFFAVRPEGSVSTLKIQRTERGDSAVYLCASSLTGAGNTIYFGEGSWLTVV.

This clone was observed once. The chain joins TRBV11-2 to TRBJ2-4; D may be TRBD1 (6 bases). V lost 1 base to trimming and J lost 9 bases, with 13 bases between them. This CDR3 is 14 amino acids long. Germline assignment: CDR1 SGHAT and CDR2 FQNNGV. In nucleotides, the CDR3 is TGTGCCAGCAGCTTAGTCGACGCCAGGGGCATTCAGTACTTC. This codes for CASSLVDARGIQYF.

The chain links TRBV7-2 to TRBJ2-3; 7 bases are shared with TRBD2. Germline values: CDR1 SGHTA, CDR2 FQGNSA. The CDR3 contains 15 residues. Losses at the gene ends were 3 bases for V and 1 base for J; bases not matched to a gene: 4. The CDR3 nucleotides read TGTGCCAGCAGCTTGATTCGGGGGGGCACAGATACGCAGTATTTT. This encodes CASSLIRGGTDTQYF.

This clone was counted once. The chain has TRBV6-5 and TRBJ1-6; maybe TRBD1 (5 bases). Trimming stripped 2 bases from V and 5 bases from J, with 7 bases between. The germline V gene encodes CDR1 MNHEY and CDR2 SVGAGI. CDR3 size: 14 residues. The CDR3, as DNA: TGTGCCAGCAGTTACGACAGAGATAATTCACCCCTCCACTTT. Encoded protein: CASSYDRDNSPLHF.

The chain links TRBV5-1 to TRBJ2-2; 8 bases map to TRBD1. CDR1 SGHRS and CDR2 YFSETQ come from the germline V gene. Unmatched junction bases numbered 8, after V lost 4 bases and J lost 0 bases. This CDR3 comprises 17 residues. CDR3 loop: CASSTGQGPANTGELFF. CDR3 nucleotides: TGCGCCAGCAGCACAGGACAGGGCCCGGCGAACACCGGGGAGCTGTTTTTT.

The table lists this clone with a few counts. This chain links TRBV29-1 with TRBJ2-1; 9 bases match TRBD1. The CDR3 sequence is 13 residues long. The V segment lost 2 bases and the J segment 7 bases; nucleotides outside the gene matches: 3. Germline V gene lookup returns CDR1 SQVTM and CDR2 ANQGSEA. In nucleotides, the CDR3 is TGCAGCGTTGAAAGACAGGGGGGGAATGAGCAGTTCTTC. This translates into CSVERQGGNEQFF.

A few counts support this clone. The genes are TRBV7-3 and TRBJ2-1, with 8 bases aligning to TRBD1. The CDR3 extends over 14 amino acids. Per the germline V gene, CDR1 is SGHTA and CDR2 is FQGTGA. With 5 bases clipped from V and 2 bases from J, the junction kept 2 bases outside the gene matches. The CDR3 reads CASSQGQAYNEQFF. CDR3 nucleotides: TGTGCCAGCAGCCAGGGACAGGCCTACAATGAGCAGTTCTTC.

The chain employs TRBV24-1 and TRBJ1-4; D remains unclear. Deletions cut 3 bases from V and 7 bases from J, with 5 bases between. The CDR3 covers 12 residues. CDR1 KGHDR and CDR2 SFDVKD come from the germline V gene. The CDR3 DNA is TGTGCCACCAGTGATAACACTGAAAAACTGTTTTTT. Translating it yields CATSDNTEKLFF.

This chain connects TRBV10-1 to TRBJ2-3; the D gene is possibly TRBD2 (5 bases). The germline CDR1 and CDR2 sequences are WNHNN and SYGVQD (reference sequence). V dropped 8 bases and J dropped 7 bases, with 19 bases sitting between them. The length of the CDR3 is 14 residues. CDR3 amino acids: CASPGPRRGNTQYF. As DNA, the CDR3 is TGCGCCAGCCCCGGCCCTCGCCGGGGAAATACGCAGTATTTT.

The chain joins TRBV18 to TRBJ1-3; D gene uncertain. Germline V lookup: CDR1 KGHSH, CDR2 LQKENI. V was cut by 2 bases and J by 2 bases, with 19 bases left in between. The CDR3 is 18 residues long. The CDR3 here is CASSPDPGAGSAGNTIYF. The CDR3, as DNA: TGTGCCAGCTCACCAGATCCCGGCGCCGGGTCCGCTGGAAACACCATATATTTT.

V and J are TRBV5-1 and TRBJ2-1, with 7 bases that match TRBD1. This CDR3 comprises 14 residues. V shed 3 bases and J 2 bases; nucleotides not matched to a gene: 2. Germline CDR1 reads SGHRS; CDR2 reads YFSETQ. This CDR3 is CASSSQGTYNEQFF. CDR3 DNA sequence: TGCGCCAGCAGCTCACAGGGGACCTACAATGAGCAGTTCTTC. The variable domain in full, with the rest retrieved from reference TRBV5-1 and TRBJ2-1, is KAGVTQTPRYLIKTRGQQVTLSCSPISGHRSVSWYQQTPGQGLQFLFEYFSETQRNKGNFPGRFSGRQFSNSRSEMNVSTLELGDSALYLCASSSQGTYNEQFFGPGTRLTVL.

The V and J genes are TRBV4-1 and TRBJ1-4, with a tentative D call TRBD1 (5 bases). The V end lost 3 bases, the J end lost 0 bases, and 8 bases lay between the germline ends. Germline V gives CDR1 MGHRA, CDR2 YSYEKL. The CDR3 sequence is 15 residues long. The chain's CDR3 is CASSQTGATNEKLFF. The CDR3 DNA is TGCGCCAGCAGCCAGACGGGGGCAACTAATGAAAAACTGTTTTTT.

The chain uses TRBV19 and TRBJ1-3; 7 nucleotides match TRBD1. V shed 4 bases, J shed 0 bases, and the junction held 6 bases outside the gene matches. Germline V gene sequence: CDR1 LNHDA, CDR2 SQIVND (reference sequence). The CDR3 sequence is 16 residues long. In nucleotides, the CDR3 is TGTGCCAGTAGTAGGCCGGGACAGCCCTCTGGAAACACCATATATTTT. Protein: CASSRPGQPSGNTIYF.

The chain uses TRBV9 and TRBJ2-3; 9 bases line up with TRBD2. The CDR3 is 15 residues long. The germline CDR1 and CDR2 sequences are SGDLS and YYNGEE. The V and J ends lost 2 bases and 3 bases, in that order; junction bases with no gene match: 4. The CDR3 is CASSVLAGLTDTQYF. The CDR3 DNA sequence: TGTGCCAGCAGCGTCCTAGCGGGGTTGACAGATACGCAGTATTTT.

This chain connects TRBV20-1 to TRBJ2-4; D possibly corresponds to TRBD1 (5 bases). The V and J ends lost 1 base and 13 bases respectively, with 11 bases between them. The CDR3 consists of 11 residues. Germline V CDR1 and CDR2: DFQATT, SNEGSKA (reference sequence). The CDR3 coding sequence is TGCAGTGCTAGAGTGGACAAAGGGCAGTACTTC. This translates into CSARVDKGQYF.

The table lists this clone with a few counts. The chain is built from TRBV7-3 and TRBJ2-2; possibly TRBD2 for D (6 bases). This CDR3 region has 15 residues. V was trimmed by 3 bases and J by 5 bases, leaving 13 bases between them. Germline CDR1 reads SGHTA; CDR2 reads FQGTGA. CDR3: CASSFGGAVTGELFF. The CDR3 coding sequence is TGTGCCAGCAGCTTCGGCGGGGCGGTTACCGGGGAGCTGTTTTTT. Variable domain in full (rest from reference TRBV7-3 and TRBJ2-2): GAGVSQTPSNKVTEKGKYVELRCDPISGHTALYWYRQSLGQGPEFLIYFQGTGAADDSGLPNDRFFAVRPEGSVSTLKIQRTERGDSAVYLCASSFGGAVTGELFFGEGSRLTVL.

The gene calls are TRBV11-2 and TRBJ1-4; D is uncertain. The CDR3 consists of 16 residues. Between the trimmed V and J ends, which lost 4 bases and 0 bases, there was a span of 12 bases. Germline V CDR1 and CDR2: SGHAT, FQNNGV. The DNA of the CDR3 is TGTGCCAGCAGCTCGAATAAAGCCGCAACTAATGAAAAACTGTTTTTT. This gives the protein CASSSNKAATNEKLFF.

The chain recombines TRBV19 with TRBJ2-1, with 12 bases that match TRBD1. Germline V gene lookup returns CDR1 LNHDA and CDR2 SQIVND (reference sequence). The length of the CDR3 is 18 residues. V shed 5 bases and J 1 base; nucleotides not matched to a gene: 9. CDR3 residues: CASSSGTGGFMSYNEQFF. Written as DNA, the CDR3 is TGTGCCAGTAGTTCTGGGACAGGGGGCTTCATGTCCTACAATGAGCAGTTCTTC.

The chain employs TRBV5-4 and TRBJ2-7; 7 positions match TRBD1. This CDR3 is 14 amino acids long. J gave up 2 bases and V 0 bases, and 2 bases lay outside the gene matches. From germline, CDR1 is SGHNT and CDR2 YYREEE (reference sequence). CDR3 amino acids: CASSLGQGAYEQYF. The CDR3 region has the DNA TGTGCCAGCAGCTTGGGACAGGGTGCCTACGAGCAGTACTTC.

This clone showed up many times. This chain joins TRBV4-1 and TRBJ1-2; no firm D call. The germline V gene has CDR1 MGHRA and CDR2 YSYEKL. CDR3 length: 15 residues. Between the trimmed V and J ends, which lost 3 bases and 0 bases, there was a span of 11 bases. The CDR3, as DNA: TGCGCCAGCAGCCATGATGGCAGAACTAACTATGGCTACACCTTC. It specifies CASSHDGRTNYGYTF.

The genes are TRBV18 and TRBJ1-1; D call uncertain. The CDR3 covers 12 residues. Germline V gives CDR1 KGHSH, CDR2 LQKENI. The germline V and J ends were trimmed by 6 bases and 2 bases, with 7 bases remaining between them. CDR3 sequence (DNA): TGTGCCAGCTCGGCAGTAAACACTGAAGCTTTCTTT. Residues: CASSAVNTEAFF. The full variable domain, its missing parts supplied by reference TRBV18 and TRBJ1-1, is NAGVMQNPRHLVRRRGQEARLRCSPMKGHSHVYWYRQLPEEGLKFMVYLQKENIIDESGMPKERFSAEFPKEGPSILRIQQVVRGDSAAYFCASSAVNTEAFFGQGTRLTVV.

The chain is built from TRBV5-1 and TRBJ2-1; 8 bases are shared with TRBD2. Germline CDR1 SGHRS, CDR2 YFSETQ. The CDR3 covers 15 residues. V was clipped by 4 bases and J by 7 bases; unmatched bases: 10. The chain's CDR3 is CASSTSGGWGNEQFF. In DNA form, the CDR3 reads TGCGCCAGCAGCACAAGCGGGGGATGGGGGAATGAGCAGTTCTTC. The complete variable domain, with remaining parts taken from reference TRBV5-1 and TRBJ2-1, reads KAGVTQTPRYLIKTRGQQVTLSCSPISGHRSVSWYQQTPGQGLQFLFEYFSETQRNKGNFPGRFSGRQFSNSRSEMNVSTLELGDSALYLCASSTSGGWGNEQFFGPGTRLTVL.

The V and J genes are TRBV7-3 and TRBJ2-1, with D tentatively TRBD2 (6 bases). Germline CDR1 is SGHTA and CDR2 is FQGTGA. This CDR3 spans 13 amino acids. The V gene lost 6 bases and the J gene lost 3 bases, with 9 bases spanning the gap. CDR3 DNA: TGTGCCAGCAGTTCGGGGGTCTACAATGAGCAGTTCTTC. It is translated as CASSSGVYNEQFF.

This clone was counted a single time. The chain uses TRBV25-1 and TRBJ1-5; no reliable D call. Germline V CDR1 and CDR2: MGHDK, SYGVNS. The V end lost 2 bases, the J end lost 5 bases, and 7 bases lay between the germline ends. CDR3 size: 13 residues. The CDR3 nucleotides read TGTGCCAGCAGTGAACGAGGGTATCAGCCCCAGCATTTT. Protein sequence: CASSERGYQPQHF.